This TCR beta chain was identified in a study of T cell repertoires in cytomegalovirus infection. Across the study: CMV infection plus the matching HLA type was flagged by public TCR beta signatures.

Study conclusions and caveats: There were HLA-C-restricted CMV-specific TCR beta clonotypes dominating the ex vivo response. Cumulative frequency (of public TCR beta family members) identified carriers of CMV plus the relevant HLA.

TCRdb analysed the reads with MiXCR anew, one entry per CDR3 protein. The table shows around 440,000 distinct CDR3 sequences, with 10% to 12% occurring only once. V dropped 8 bases and J dropped 4 bases, with 17 bases sitting between them. The CDR3 extends over 15 amino acids. The germline V gene encodes CDR1 SGHAT and CDR2 FQNNGV. This clonotype was seen at least ten times. The target antigen is unknown. The chain uses TRBV11-2 and TRBJ2-2; either TRBD1 or TRBD2 may fit D (6 bases each). The clonotype was recovered from a human donor in good health (CMV status not recorded). Some clones in this sample may be carry-over from other donors' samples. The source material was PBMCs. CDR3 nucleotides: TGTGCCAGCGGACTGTATGGGGGGCTCACCGGGGAGCTGTTTTTT. Protein sequence: CASGLYGGLTGELFF.